A selection of T cell receptor beta chains follows, all from one sample in a study of identical twins. TCRdb reprocessed the 5' RACE reads with MiXCR, giving one entry per CDR3 protein. The data contain about 530,000 distinct CDR3 sequences, about a fifth of them singletons. This sample was also put to use in a study of yellow fever vaccine responses in identical twins.

Sequenced: CD4+ T cells sorted from blood. The receptors shown here come from a woman younger than 35 in good health. Both conserved end residues are part of each CDR3. The order of the fields is CDR3 DNA, CDR3 protein, D gene, J gene, V gene, clone size. D genes are given only for firm matches. Clone size appears in some rows only: once, few, many, or a class for an expanded clone.

CDR3 DNA: TGTGCCAGCAGCCAAGCGGCGGGGGGGCCATATACGCAGTATTTT; CDR3 protein: CASSQAAGGPYTQYF; D gene: TRBD2; J gene: TRBJ2-3; V gene: TRBV3-1; clone size: NA
CDR3 DNA: TGCGCCAGCACCCGGACAGGGCCGTTCCCTGGGGAGACCCAGTACTTC; CDR3 protein: CASTRTGPFPGETQYF; D gene: TRBD1; J gene: TRBJ2-5; V gene: TRBV5-1; clone size: few
CDR3 DNA: TGTGCCAGCAGCTTAGGGCCTAGCATCAATGGCGAGCAGTACTTC; CDR3 protein: CASSLGPSINGEQYF; D gene: NA; J gene: TRBJ2-7; V gene: TRBV7-2; clone size: few
CDR3 DNA: TGCGCCAGCAGCTTGGATCCGCGGGACTACGAGCAGTACTTC; CDR3 protein: CASSLDPRDYEQYF; D gene: NA; J gene: TRBJ2-7; V gene: TRBV5-1; clone size: NA
CDR3 DNA: TGTGCCAGCAGCCCCTCAGGTGGGGGCACCGGGGAGCTGTTTTTT; CDR3 protein: CASSPSGGGTGELFF; D gene: NA; J gene: TRBJ2-2; V gene: TRBV12-3/TRBV12-4; clone size: many
CDR3 DNA: TGTGCCAGCAGCCAAGGCCCGGGGGGCGATACCGGGGAGCTGTTTTTT; CDR3 protein: CASSQGPGGDTGELFF; D gene: NA; J gene: TRBJ2-2; V gene: TRBV3-1; clone size: NA
CDR3 DNA: TGTGCCAGTAGTCCCGGACTAGCGGACTACCAAGAGACCCAGTACTTC; CDR3 protein: CASSPGLADYQETQYF; D gene: TRBD2; J gene: TRBJ2-5; V gene: TRBV19; clone size: NA
CDR3 DNA: TGTGCCAGCAGTATCGTCAAGGGGGCGAAAACTTTGGGAGACACTGAAGCTTTCTTT; CDR3 protein: CASSIVKGAKTLGDTEAFF; D gene: TRBD1; J gene: TRBJ1-1; V gene: TRBV28; clone size: few
CDR3 DNA: TGTGCCAGCAGGGGACCAAGGGGCCATGAGCAGTTCTTC; CDR3 protein: CASRGPRGHEQFF; D gene: NA; J gene: TRBJ2-1; V gene: TRBV12-3/TRBV12-4; clone size: NA
CDR3 DNA: TGCAGTGCTAGAGATGGCACCAGCGGCTTATACAATGAGCAGTTCTTC; CDR3 protein: CSARDGTSGLYNEQFF; D gene: NA; J gene: TRBJ2-1; V gene: TRBV20-1; clone size: NA
CDR3 DNA: TGTGCCAGCAGCCCGCAACCCTCAGGGGGCAATGAGCAGTTCTTC; CDR3 protein: CASSPQPSGGNEQFF; D gene: TRBD1; J gene: TRBJ2-1; V gene: TRBV5-6; clone size: NA
CDR3 DNA: TGTGCCAGCAGTTTCGGGTTGTTGGGCGGGGAGCAGTTCTTC; CDR3 protein: CASSFGLLGGEQFF; D gene: NA; J gene: TRBJ2-1; V gene: TRBV12-3/TRBV12-4; clone size: NA
CDR3 DNA: TGCGCCAGCAGCTGGGTCACCGCTGTGGACATTCAGTACTTC; CDR3 protein: CASSWVTAVDIQYF; D gene: NA; J gene: TRBJ2-4; V gene: TRBV5-1; clone size: few
CDR3 DNA: TGTGCCAGCAGGACTGGGACAGGGGTTAACTATGGCTACACCTTC; CDR3 protein: CASRTGTGVNYGYTF; D gene: TRBD1; J gene: TRBJ1-2; V gene: TRBV2; clone size: NA
CDR3 DNA: TGTGCCAGCTCGATCACTAGCGGGAGGGCCAATGAGCAGTTCTTC; CDR3 protein: CASSITSGRANEQFF; D gene: TRBD2; J gene: TRBJ2-1; V gene: TRBV12-3/TRBV12-4; clone size: NA
CDR3 DNA: TGTGCCAGCACCGGGGGGACACCGAACACTGAAGCTTTCTTT; CDR3 protein: CASTGGTPNTEAFF; D gene: NA; J gene: TRBJ1-1; V gene: TRBV2; clone size: NA
CDR3 DNA: TGTGCCAGCATTCCCCCCCGACTAGCGGGAGGGAACAATGAGCAGTTCTTC; CDR3 protein: CASIPPRLAGGNNEQFF; D gene: TRBD2; J gene: TRBJ2-1; V gene: TRBV6-1; clone size: NA
CDR3 DNA: TGTGCCAGCAGCCAGCGGGGATCGTCATACAATGAGCAGTTCTTC; CDR3 protein: CASSQRGSSYNEQFF; D gene: NA; J gene: TRBJ2-1; V gene: TRBV3-1; clone size: NA
CDR3 DNA: TGTGCCATCAGTGAGTCGGGACTAGGAGAGACCCAGTACTTC; CDR3 protein: CAISESGLGETQYF; D gene: TRBD2; J gene: TRBJ2-5; V gene: TRBV10-3; clone size: NA
CDR3 DNA: TGTGCCAGCTCGGCCAGGACTAGCGGGCCGAGAAGCTCCTACAATGAGCAGTTCTTC; CDR3 protein: CASSARTSGPRSSYNEQFF; D gene: TRBD2; J gene: TRBJ2-1; V gene: TRBV4-2; clone size: many
CDR3 DNA: TGTGCCAGCAGTTTAGTTTCCAGCGGGACCTACGAGCAGTACTTC; CDR3 protein: CASSLVSSGTYEQYF; D gene: TRBD2; J gene: TRBJ2-7; V gene: TRBV28; clone size: NA
CDR3 DNA: TGTGCCAGCAGCCCATGGGGCTCTTTTTGGAACACCATATATTTT; CDR3 protein: CASSPWGSFWNTIYF; D gene: NA; J gene: TRBJ1-3; V gene: TRBV3-1; clone size: few
CDR3 DNA: TGTGCCAGGAACGCCGGGACAGCTGGCCCCAAGGTCCTGACTTTC; CDR3 protein: CARNAGTAGPKVLTF; D gene: TRBD1; J gene: TRBJ2-6; V gene: TRBV2; clone size: NA
CDR3 DNA: TGCGCCAGCAGCCCGGACAGATTTAATGAAAAACTGTTTTTT; CDR3 protein: CASSPDRFNEKLFF; D gene: NA; J gene: TRBJ1-4; V gene: TRBV5-1; clone size: many
CDR3 DNA: TGTGCCAGCCGTAGGACTTTAGCCTACGAGCAGTACTTC; CDR3 protein: CASRRTLAYEQYF; D gene: NA; J gene: TRBJ2-7; V gene: TRBV7-8; clone size: NA
CDR3 DNA: TGTGCCAGCAGTCCGGACACAAGCTCCTACGAGCAGTACTTC; CDR3 protein: CASSPDTSSYEQYF; D gene: NA; J gene: TRBJ2-7; V gene: TRBV28; clone size: NA
CDR3 DNA: TGCAGTGCGTCTCTAGCGGGAGTGTCGGATGAGCAGTTCTTC; CDR3 protein: CSASLAGVSDEQFF; D gene: TRBD2; J gene: TRBJ2-1; V gene: TRBV20-1; clone size: few
CDR3 DNA: TGTGCCAGCAGTGCCCCAGGGAACACCGGGGAGCTGTTTTTT; CDR3 protein: CASSAPGNTGELFF; D gene: NA; J gene: TRBJ2-2; V gene: TRBV12-3/TRBV12-4; clone size: NA
CDR3 DNA: TGCAGTGCTATCGGGCCTGACGGAGAGACCCAGTACTTC; CDR3 protein: CSAIGPDGETQYF; D gene: NA; J gene: TRBJ2-5; V gene: TRBV20-1; clone size: few
CDR3 DNA: TGTGCCAGCAGCCCACCATATTCTAACTATGGCTACACCTTC; CDR3 protein: CASSPPYSNYGYTF; D gene: NA; J gene: TRBJ1-2; V gene: TRBV12-3/TRBV12-4; clone size: many
CDR3 DNA: TGTGCCAGCAGCTTAGGAACAGGGACAAATGAAAAACTGTTTTTT; CDR3 protein: CASSLGTGTNEKLFF; D gene: NA; J gene: TRBJ1-4; V gene: TRBV7-7; clone size: few
CDR3 DNA: TGTGCCAGCAGTTCCCCGCTGACAGGCATGAACACTGAAGCTTTCTTT; CDR3 protein: CASSSPLTGMNTEAFF; D gene: NA; J gene: TRBJ1-1; V gene: TRBV12-3/TRBV12-4; clone size: many
CDR3 DNA: TGCGCCAGCAGCAGAACAGGAATGGACACCGGGGAGCTGTTTTTT; CDR3 protein: CASSRTGMDTGELFF; D gene: NA; J gene: TRBJ2-2; V gene: TRBV5-1; clone size: NA
CDR3 DNA: TGTGCCAGCAGTCCTAGCGGGGGAAGCACAGATACGCAGTATTTT; CDR3 protein: CASSPSGGSTDTQYF; D gene: TRBD2; J gene: TRBJ2-3; V gene: TRBV6-4; clone size: NA
CDR3 DNA: TGTGCCAGCAGCCGGACAGGGCCCCTTTTACTCGACAATGAGCAGTTCTTC; CDR3 protein: CASSRTGPLLLDNEQFF; D gene: TRBD1; J gene: TRBJ2-1; V gene: TRBV7-8; clone size: NA
CDR3 DNA: TGTGCCAGCAGCAACCGTTGGGGGGCTCGGGAGACCCAGTACTTC; CDR3 protein: CASSNRWGARETQYF; D gene: NA; J gene: TRBJ2-5; V gene: TRBV5-4; clone size: few
CDR3 DNA: TGTGCCAGCAGTTTCGAGGGAGCGGGTGGCACCATATATTTT; CDR3 protein: CASSFEGAGGTIYF; D gene: NA; J gene: TRBJ1-3; V gene: TRBV12-3/TRBV12-4; clone size: few
CDR3 DNA: TGTGCCAGCAGTTACCGGGACGGGCTCTATGGCTACACCTTC; CDR3 protein: CASSYRDGLYGYTF; D gene: NA; J gene: TRBJ1-2; V gene: TRBV12-3/TRBV12-4; clone size: NA
CDR3 DNA: TGCAGTGCTTCGAGACTAGCGGGAGAGGGAGATGAGCAGTTCTTC; CDR3 protein: CSASRLAGEGDEQFF; D gene: TRBD2; J gene: TRBJ2-1; V gene: TRBV20-1; clone size: NA
CDR3 DNA: TGTGCCAGCAGCCAATCCCACAGCGGAGGGTACGAGCAGTACTTC; CDR3 protein: CASSQSHSGGYEQYF; D gene: NA; J gene: TRBJ2-7; V gene: TRBV3-1; clone size: NA
CDR3 DNA: TGCAGCGCCCGACTAGGCGCAGATACGCAGTATTTT; CDR3 protein: CSARLGADTQYF; D gene: NA; J gene: TRBJ2-3; V gene: TRBV29-1; clone size: NA
CDR3 DNA: TGTGCCAGCAGCGTAGCGGCGTTTGGATCGCTTTACAATGAGCAGTTCTTC; CDR3 protein: CASSVAAFGSLYNEQFF; D gene: NA; J gene: TRBJ2-1; V gene: TRBV9; clone size: few